This T cell receptor beta chain was sequenced for a study of blood T cell repertoires in COVID-19. Study details: Whether acute or convalescent, the COVID-19 samples came from the United States, Italy and Spain.

There are 19 residues in the CDR3. V was trimmed by 2 bases and J by 0 bases, leaving 20 bases between them. Germline CDR1 reads SGHRS; CDR2 reads YFSETQ. The repertoire was sequenced with immunoSEQ multiplex PCR; TCRdb's copy has only in-frame clones and lacks some. This table holds 150,000 to 200,000 clones, 70% to 80% found once. This study enrolled people aged about 18 to 90 from 20 to 25 US geographic areas. This sequence originates from a man aged 55 to 70 who had been exposed to COVID-19. Sequenced material: PBMCs or T cells enriched from blood (not recorded which). This sequence joins TRBV5-1 and TRBJ2-2; D is perhaps TRBD2 (6 bases). As DNA, the CDR3 is TGCGCCAGCAGCTTTGGCCGAGCGGGCGCCCGAGCGAACACCGGGGAGCTGTTTTTT. Translation: CASSFGRAGARANTGELFF. Complete variable domain (other parts from reference TRBV5-1 and TRBJ2-2): KAGVTQTPRYLIKTRGQQVTLSCSPISGHRSVSWYQQTPGQGLQFLFEYFSETQRNKGNFPGRFSGRQFSNSRSEMNVSTLELGDSALYLCASSFGRAGARANTGELFFGEGSRLTVL.